This T cell receptor (beta chain) stems from a study of blood T cell repertoires in COVID-19. Study as a whole: Whether acute or convalescent, the COVID-19 samples came from the United States, Italy and Spain. The analysed material was cDNA or gDNA that came from T cells, B-cell-depleted T cells, or PBMCs.

In the study's own analysis: Quantification of nucleated cells was approximated via reference gene primer amplification. The repertoire was sequenced with immunoSEQ multiplex PCR; TCRdb's copy has only in-frame clones and lacks some. The V and J calls and clone size come from that table; D and trimming were worked out from the DNA. The sample includes about 100,000 clones, approximately 79% of them seen just once. Sequenced material: peripheral blood. This TCR was recovered from a woman aged 80 or older with active or convalescent COVID-19.

The CDR3 DNA reads TGTGCCAGCAGTGATCAAGGACAGGGCGGGCAGCCCCAGCATTTT. Amino acid sequence: CASSDQGQGGQPQHF. The rearrangement joins TRBV6-1 to TRBJ1-5; 8 bases agree with TRBD1. J lost 7 bases, V lost 3 bases, and 8 bases had no gene match. The CDR3 consists of 15 residues. Germline values: CDR1 MNHNS, CDR2 SASEGT.